Described below is a single T cell receptor (beta chain) sequence and its context. This sample stems from a study of blood T cell repertoires in COVID-19. Germline CDR1 and CDR2: LGHNA and YSLEER. Losses at the gene ends were 4 bases for V and 6 bases for J; bases not matched to a gene: 6. The CDR3 length is 15 residues. The repertoire was sequenced with immunoSEQ multiplex PCR; TCRdb's copy has only in-frame clones and lacks some. The sample holds some 150,000 clones, approximately 83% seen once. This TCR came from a woman aged 60-75 years with acute or convalescent COVID-19. The chain has TRBV4-3 and TRBJ2-2; 9 positions agree with TRBD2. Sequenced sample: peripheral blood. The CDR3 sequence: CASSLAGVPAGELFF. CDR3 sequence (DNA): TGCGCCAGCAGCCTAGCGGGAGTTCCGGCCGGGGAGCTGTTTTTT.